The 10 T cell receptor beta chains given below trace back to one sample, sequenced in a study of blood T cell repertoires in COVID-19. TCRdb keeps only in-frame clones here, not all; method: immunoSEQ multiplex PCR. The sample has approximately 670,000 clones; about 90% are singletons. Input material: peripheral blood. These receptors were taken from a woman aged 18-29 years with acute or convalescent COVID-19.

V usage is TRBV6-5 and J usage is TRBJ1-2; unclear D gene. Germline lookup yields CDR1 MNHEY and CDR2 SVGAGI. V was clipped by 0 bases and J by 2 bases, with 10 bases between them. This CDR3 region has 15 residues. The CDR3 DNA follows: TGTGCCAGCAGTTACTCGATGGTGGGCAACTATGGCTACACCTTC. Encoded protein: CASSYSMVGNYGYTF.

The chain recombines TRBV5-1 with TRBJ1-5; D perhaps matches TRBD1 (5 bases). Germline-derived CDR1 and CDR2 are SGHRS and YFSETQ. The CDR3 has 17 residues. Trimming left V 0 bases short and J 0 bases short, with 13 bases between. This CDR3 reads CASSLAGSGNSNQPQHF. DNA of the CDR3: TGCGCCAGCAGCTTGGCCGGGTCAGGGAATAGCAATCAGCCCCAGCATTTT. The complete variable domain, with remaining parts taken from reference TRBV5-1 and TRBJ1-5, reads KAGVTQTPRYLIKTRGQQVTLSCSPISGHRSVSWYQQTPGQGLQFLFEYFSETQRNKGNFPGRFSGRQFSNSRSEMNVSTLELGDSALYLCASSLAGSGNSNQPQHFGDGTRLSIL.

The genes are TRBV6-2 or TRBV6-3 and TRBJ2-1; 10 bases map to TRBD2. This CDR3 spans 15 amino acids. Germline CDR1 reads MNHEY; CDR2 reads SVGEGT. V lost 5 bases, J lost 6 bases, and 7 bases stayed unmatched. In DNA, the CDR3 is TGTGCCAGCAGTCTTCTAGCGGGGGCTTTCAATGAGCAGTTCTTC. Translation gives CASSLLAGAFNEQFF.

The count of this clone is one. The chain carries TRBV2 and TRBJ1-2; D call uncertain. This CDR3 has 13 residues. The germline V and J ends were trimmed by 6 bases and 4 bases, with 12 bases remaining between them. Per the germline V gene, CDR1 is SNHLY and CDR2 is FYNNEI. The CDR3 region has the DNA TGTGCCAGCAGCGTACAACCTTTCTATGGCTACACCTTC. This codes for CASSVQPFYGYTF.

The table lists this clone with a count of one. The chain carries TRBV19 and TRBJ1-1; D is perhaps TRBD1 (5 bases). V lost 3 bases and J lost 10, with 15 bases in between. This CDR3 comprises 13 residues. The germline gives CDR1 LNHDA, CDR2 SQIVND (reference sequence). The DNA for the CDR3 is TGTGCCAGTAGTATTCCGGGACGCGGGGGAGCTTTCTTT. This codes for CASSIPGRGGAFF.

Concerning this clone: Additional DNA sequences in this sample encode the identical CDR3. The CDR3 loop is CASSYGTGRYGYTF. The DNA of the CDR3 is TGTGCCAGCAGTTACGGGACAGGGCGGTATGGCTACACCTTC. The chain recombines TRBV6-5 with TRBJ1-2, with TRBD1 matching 9 bases. Germline V gene sequence: CDR1 MNHEY, CDR2 SVGAGI. This CDR3 is 14 amino acids long. V shed 2 bases and J 5 bases; nucleotides not matched to a gene: 3.

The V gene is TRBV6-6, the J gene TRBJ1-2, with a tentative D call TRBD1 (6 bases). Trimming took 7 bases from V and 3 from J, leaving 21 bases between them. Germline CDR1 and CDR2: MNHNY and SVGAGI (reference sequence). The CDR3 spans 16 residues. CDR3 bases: TGTGCCAGCATGCTCGCCGGTTGGGGGCCGGACTATGGCTACACCTTC. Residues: CASMLAGWGPDYGYTF.

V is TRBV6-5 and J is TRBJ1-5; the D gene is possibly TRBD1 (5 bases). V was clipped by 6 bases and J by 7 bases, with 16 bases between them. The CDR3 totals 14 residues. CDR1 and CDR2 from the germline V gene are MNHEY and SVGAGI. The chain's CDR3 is CASRRGGDAQPQHF. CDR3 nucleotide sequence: TGTGCCAGCAGGAGAGGAGGGGACGCGCAGCCCCAGCATTTT.

Written as DNA, the CDR3 is TGTGCCAGCAGCTTAGCGGGGTTCAATGCTGAAGCTTTCTTT. The encoded protein is CASSLAGFNAEAFF. The rearrangement joins TRBV11-2 to TRBJ1-1; no definite D call. Trimming removed 1 base from V and 6 bases from J, with 12 bases in between. This CDR3 is built from 14 residues. Germline-derived CDR1 and CDR2 are SGHAT and FQNNGV.

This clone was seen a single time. This CDR3 is CATSALGAPLYSNQPQHF. CDR3 sequence (DNA): TGTGCCACCAGTGCCCTGGGGGCCCCCCTCTATAGCAATCAGCCCCAGCATTTT. This sequence joins TRBV24-1 and TRBJ1-5, with a weak D call TRBD1 (6 bases). Deletions cut 5 bases from V and 0 bases from J, with 19 bases between. CDR3 length equals 18 residues. Germline loops: CDR1 KGHDR, CDR2 SFDVKD.